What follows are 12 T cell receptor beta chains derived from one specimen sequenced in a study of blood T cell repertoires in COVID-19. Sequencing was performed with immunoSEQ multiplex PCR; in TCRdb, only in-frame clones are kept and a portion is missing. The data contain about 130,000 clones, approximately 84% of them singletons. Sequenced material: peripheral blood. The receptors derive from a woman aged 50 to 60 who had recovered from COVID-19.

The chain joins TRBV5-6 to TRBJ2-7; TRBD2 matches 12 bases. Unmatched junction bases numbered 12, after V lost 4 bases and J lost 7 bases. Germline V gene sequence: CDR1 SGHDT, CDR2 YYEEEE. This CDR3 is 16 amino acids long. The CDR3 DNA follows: TGTGCCAGCAGCCATACTAGCGGGGGGTACTGGTGGGAGCAGTACTTC. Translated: CASSHTSGGYWWEQYF.

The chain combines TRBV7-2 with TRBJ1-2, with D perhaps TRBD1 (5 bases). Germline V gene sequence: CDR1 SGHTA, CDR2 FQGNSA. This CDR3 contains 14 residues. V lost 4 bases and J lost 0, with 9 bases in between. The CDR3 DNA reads TGTGCCAGCAGCTATCGACAGCCTAACTATGGCTACACCTTC. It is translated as CASSYRQPNYGYTF.

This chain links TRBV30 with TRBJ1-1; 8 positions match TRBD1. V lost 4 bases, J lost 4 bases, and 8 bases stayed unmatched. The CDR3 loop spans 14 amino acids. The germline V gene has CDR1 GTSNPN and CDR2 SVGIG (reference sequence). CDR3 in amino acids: CAWTRQGSGTEAFF. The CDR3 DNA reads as TGTGCCTGGACCAGACAGGGGTCAGGCACTGAAGCTTTCTTT.

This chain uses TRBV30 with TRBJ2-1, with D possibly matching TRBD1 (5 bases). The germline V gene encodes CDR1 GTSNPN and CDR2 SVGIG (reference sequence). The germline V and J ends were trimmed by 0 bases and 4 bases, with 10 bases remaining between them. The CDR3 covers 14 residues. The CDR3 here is CAWSVGGAYNEQFF. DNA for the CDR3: TGTGCCTGGAGTGTAGGTGGGGCATACAATGAGCAGTTCTTC.

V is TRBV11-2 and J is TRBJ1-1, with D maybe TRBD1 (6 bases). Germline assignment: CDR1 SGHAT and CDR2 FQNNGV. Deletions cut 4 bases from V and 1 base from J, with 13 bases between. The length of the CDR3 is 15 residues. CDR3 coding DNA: TGTGCCAGCAGCTGGGGTCTACAGGGGAACACTGAAGCTTTCTTT. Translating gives CASSWGLQGNTEAFF.

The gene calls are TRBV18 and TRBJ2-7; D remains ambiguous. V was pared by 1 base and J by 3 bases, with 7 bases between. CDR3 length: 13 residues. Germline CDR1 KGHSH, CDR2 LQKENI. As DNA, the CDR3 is TGTGCCAGCTCACCACTTAACGGCTACGAGCAGTACTTC. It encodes CASSPLNGYEQYF.

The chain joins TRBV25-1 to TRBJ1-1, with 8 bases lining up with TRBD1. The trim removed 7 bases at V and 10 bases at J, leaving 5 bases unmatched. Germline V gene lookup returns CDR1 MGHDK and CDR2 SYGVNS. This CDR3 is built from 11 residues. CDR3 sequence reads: CASNQGAGAFF. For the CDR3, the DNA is TGTGCCAGCAACCAGGGGGCTGGAGCTTTCTTT.

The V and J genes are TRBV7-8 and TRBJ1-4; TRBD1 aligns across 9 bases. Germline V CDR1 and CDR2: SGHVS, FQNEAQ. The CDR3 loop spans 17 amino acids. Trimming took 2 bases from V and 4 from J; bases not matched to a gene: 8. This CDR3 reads CASSLNYRGRDNEKLFF. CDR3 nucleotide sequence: TGTGCCAGCAGCTTAAATTACAGGGGGCGAGATAATGAAAAACTGTTTTTT. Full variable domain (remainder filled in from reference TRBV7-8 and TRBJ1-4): GAGVSQSPRYKVAKRGQDVALRCDPISGHVSLFWYQQALGQGPEFLTYFQNEAQLDKSGLPSDRFFAERPEGSVSTLKIQRTQQEDSAVYLCASSLNYRGRDNEKLFFGSGTQLSVL.

DNA of the CDR3: TGCGCCAGCAGCCAAGATTTCGAGACCCCCGTCGGACAGGGCTACGAGCAGTACTTC. Translating it yields CASSQDFETPVGQGYEQYF. The chain links TRBV4-1 to TRBJ2-7, with 8 bases fitting TRBD1. Germline V lookup: CDR1 MGHRA, CDR2 YSYEKL. This CDR3 is 19 amino acids long. J gave up 3 bases and V 0 bases, and 16 bases lay outside the gene matches.

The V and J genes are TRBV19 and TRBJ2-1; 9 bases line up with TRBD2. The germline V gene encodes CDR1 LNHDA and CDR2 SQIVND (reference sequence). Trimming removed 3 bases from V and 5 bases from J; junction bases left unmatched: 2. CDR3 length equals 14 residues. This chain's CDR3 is CASSISGGDNEQFF. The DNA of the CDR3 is TGTGCCAGTAGTATTAGCGGGGGTGACAATGAGCAGTTCTTC.

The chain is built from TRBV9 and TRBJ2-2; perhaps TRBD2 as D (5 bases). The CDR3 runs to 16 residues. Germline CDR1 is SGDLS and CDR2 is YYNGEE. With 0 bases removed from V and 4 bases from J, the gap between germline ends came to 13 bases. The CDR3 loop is CASSVGASDSTGELFF. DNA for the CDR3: TGTGCCAGCAGCGTAGGAGCCTCGGACTCCACCGGGGAGCTGTTTTTT.

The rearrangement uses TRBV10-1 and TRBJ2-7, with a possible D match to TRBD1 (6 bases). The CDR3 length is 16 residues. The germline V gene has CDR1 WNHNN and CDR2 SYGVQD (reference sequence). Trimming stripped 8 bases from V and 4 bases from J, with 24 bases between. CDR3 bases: TGCGCCAGCCGTTGTTTCAGGGGCCCTCCCCTTTACGAGCAGTACTTC. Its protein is CASRCFRGPPLYEQYF.